The table lists the clone carrying this T cell receptor beta chain with a few counts. Antigen specificity is unknown. As for treatment: oral pan-JAK inhibitor, 5-10 mg twice daily. The data were obtained in a study of CD8+ T cells in alopecia areata. For the study at large: Treated patients swallowed 5 to 10 mg of oral tofacitinib twice daily. General study results and limits: Sequences from scalp samples also cover resident alphabeta T cells of normal skin.

The germline V gene encodes CDR1 SNHLY and CDR2 FYNNEI. V was trimmed by 3 bases and J by 1 base, leaving 14 bases between them. CDR3 length: 16 residues. Sequencing used cDNA as its template, made by extracting RNA and reverse transcribing it. The assay was immunoSEQ multiplex PCR, and TCRdb's table has in-frame clones only and misses some. The sample carries hundreds of thousands of clones, more than 30% recorded once. This receptor was identified in a human donor with alopecia areata. The sequencing here drew on CD4+ T cells sorted from blood, taken at roughly week 30, from a patient treated with tofacitinib. The chain has TRBV2 and TRBJ2-3; tentative D call: TRBD2 (5 bases). CDR3 loop: CASSDSLGVGTDTQYF. The CDR3 DNA reads as TGTGCCAGCAGTGATTCTTTGGGAGTTGGCACAGATACGCAGTATTTT.